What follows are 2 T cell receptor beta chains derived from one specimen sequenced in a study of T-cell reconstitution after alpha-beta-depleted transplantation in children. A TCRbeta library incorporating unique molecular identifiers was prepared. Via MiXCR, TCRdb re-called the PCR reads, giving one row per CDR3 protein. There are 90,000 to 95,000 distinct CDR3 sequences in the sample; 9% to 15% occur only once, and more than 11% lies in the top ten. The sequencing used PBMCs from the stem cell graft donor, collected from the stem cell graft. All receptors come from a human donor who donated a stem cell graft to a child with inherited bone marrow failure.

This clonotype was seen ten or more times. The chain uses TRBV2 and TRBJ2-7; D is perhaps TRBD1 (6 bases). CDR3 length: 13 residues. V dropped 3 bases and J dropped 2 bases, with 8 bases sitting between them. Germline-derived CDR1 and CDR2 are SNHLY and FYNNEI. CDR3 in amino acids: CASSEGAPYEQYF. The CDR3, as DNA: TGTGCCAGCAGTGAGGGGGCTCCCTACGAGCAGTACTTC. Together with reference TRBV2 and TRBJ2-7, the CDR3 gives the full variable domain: EPEVTQTPSHQVTQMGQEVILRCVPISNHLYFYWYRQILGQKVEFLVSFYNNEISEKSEIFDDQFSVERPDGSNFTLKIRSTKLEDSAMYFCASSEGAPYEQYFGPGTRLTVT.

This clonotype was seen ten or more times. CDR3 sequence reads: CASSVDGAYEQYF. For the CDR3, the DNA is TGCGCCAGCAGCGTGGACGGGGCCTACGAGCAGTACTTC. The chain employs TRBV5-1 and TRBJ2-7, with D tentatively TRBD2 (5 bases). The CDR3 spans 13 residues. The germline V gene encodes CDR1 SGHRS and CDR2 YFSETQ. The ends were cut back, 4 bases at V and 2 bases at J, with 10 bases in the middle.